Shown below are 26 T cell receptor beta chains from a single sample sequenced in a study of technical replicates of blood from a few donors. Generated by immunoSEQ multiplex PCR, the TCRdb table keeps only in-frame clones and is missing some. The data hold about 73,000 clones, with more than 85% observed a single time. Sequencing was performed on PBMCs. These receptors were obtained from a human donor in good health. Some clones in this sample may be carry-over from other donors' samples.

The CDR3 nucleotides are TGTGCCAGCAGCTTAGTCTATGTCCGAAACTCCTACAATGAGCAGTTCTTC. Translated, it gives CASSLVYVRNSYNEQFF. This chain uses TRBV7-2 with TRBJ2-1; D is undetermined. Germline V gene data show CDR1 as SGHTA and CDR2 as FQGNSA. The CDR3 has 17 amino acids. V was pared by 1 base and J by 0 bases, with 13 bases between.

This clone showed up just a few times. The chain couples TRBV20-1 to TRBJ2-7; no reliable D call. Germline CDR1 reads DFQATT; CDR2 reads SNEGSKA (reference sequence). The CDR3 spans 11 residues. Between the trimmed V and J ends, which lost 0 bases and 5 bases, there was a span of 5 bases. The DNA of the CDR3 is TGCAGTGCTAGAGAGGAGCACGAGCAGTACTTC. This translates into CSAREEHEQYF.

The rearrangement links TRBV15 to TRBJ1-2; D gene ambiguous. In germline, CDR1 is LNHNV, CDR2 YYDKDF (reference sequence). Trimming took off 1 base at V and 6 bases at J, with 9 bases between the two ends. The CDR3 consists of 13 residues. CDR3 DNA: TGTGCCACCAGCAGAGTTGGAGTCGATGGCTACACCTTC. It translates to CATSRVGVDGYTF.

The chain uses TRBV7-2 and TRBJ2-1; 12 bases align to TRBD1. Germline trimming cut 4 bases from V and 4 bases from J; bases unmatched to any gene: 2. From germline, CDR1 is SGHTA and CDR2 FQGNSA. There are 15 residues in the CDR3. The CDR3 loop is CASSWDRGHYNEQFF. As DNA, the CDR3 is TGTGCCAGCAGCTGGGACAGGGGGCATTACAATGAGCAGTTCTTC.

V is TRBV27 and J is TRBJ1-2; maybe TRBD1 (5 bases). Germline V gives CDR1 MNHEY, CDR2 SMNVEV (reference sequence). Between the trimmed V and J ends, which lost 2 bases and 8 bases, there was a span of 18 bases. This CDR3 contains 15 residues. The CDR3 loop reads CASSLTQAGKVGYTF. Written as DNA, the CDR3 is TGTGCCAGCAGTTTAACCCAGGCAGGGAAAGTCGGCTACACCTTC.

The chain recombines TRBV27 with TRBJ1-2; no definite D call. Per germline, CDR1 MNHEY and CDR2 SMNVEV (reference sequence). The CDR3 has 13 amino acids. V dropped 0 bases and J dropped 4 bases, with 6 bases sitting between them. This CDR3 reads CASSLSRAYGYTF. The CDR3 DNA reads TGTGCCAGCAGTTTATCGAGGGCCTATGGCTACACCTTC.

V and J are TRBV9 and TRBJ2-1; TRBD2 matches at 10 bases. Germline V gene sequence: CDR1 SGDLS, CDR2 YYNGEE. The V gene end was trimmed by 0 bases and the J gene end by 6 bases; junction bases not matched to a gene: 3. The CDR3 is made up of 15 amino acids. The DNA for the CDR3 is TGTGCCAGCAGCGTAGAACTAGCGGGGATCAATGAGCAGTTCTTC. Translating it yields CASSVELAGINEQFF.

This clone was seen at least ten times. The chain employs TRBV6-1 and TRBJ1-3; unclear D gene. Germline CDR1 reads MNHNS; CDR2 reads SASEGT. The length of the CDR3 is 14 residues. V gave up 3 bases and J gave up 6 bases, with 12 bases separating them. In DNA form, the CDR3 reads TGTGCCAGCAGTGAGAGGACTGCGACAAACACCATATATTTT. Translation gives CASSERTATNTIYF.

A single count supports this clone. CDR3 in amino acids: CASSLWAANTGELFF. CDR3 bases: TGTGCCAGCAGCTTGTGGGCAGCGAACACCGGGGAGCTGTTTTTT. The genes are TRBV5-6 and TRBJ2-2; D remains ambiguous. V was shortened by 1 base and J by 0 bases, with 7 bases between the two germline ends. Germline V lookup: CDR1 SGHDT, CDR2 YYEEEE. The CDR3 has 15 residues.

V and J are TRBV5-1 and TRBJ2-2; D remains unclear. CDR1 and CDR2 (germline): SGHRS, YFSETQ. With 2 bases removed from V and 4 bases from J, the gap between germline ends came to 9 bases. The CDR3 totals 14 residues. Here the CDR3 DNA reads TGCGCCAGCAGCTTCGATAGTTCCACCGGGGAGCTGTTTTTT. It yields the protein CASSFDSSTGELFF.

The genes are TRBV18 and TRBJ2-4; perhaps TRBD1 as D (6 bases). With 3 bases removed from V and 3 bases from J, the gap between germline ends came to 12 bases. CDR1 KGHSH and CDR2 LQKENI come from the germline V gene. This CDR3 is 15 amino acids long. The CDR3 DNA sequence: TGTGCCAGCTCACCTGAACAGGGTAGCAAAAACATTCAGTACTTC. Protein: CASSPEQGSKNIQYF.

V gene TRBV29-1 combines with J gene TRBJ1-2, with 7 bases matching TRBD1. Germline assignment: CDR1 SQVTM and CDR2 ANQGSEA. The V and J ends lost 5 bases and 4 bases, in that order; junction bases with no gene match: 10. The CDR3 extends over 14 amino acids. The CDR3 nucleotides are TGCAGCGTTATAGGGGGCGAAAGTGGCTATGGCTACACCTTC. It yields the protein CSVIGGESGYGYTF.

The chain combines TRBV25-1 with TRBJ2-3; TRBD1 matches at 12 bases. The CDR3 loop spans 16 amino acids. CDR1 and CDR2 (germline): MGHDK, SYGVNS. The ends lost 4 bases at V and 4 bases at J; junction bases unmatched: 6. As DNA, the CDR3 is TGTGCCAGCAGTGCTCCGGGACAGGGGGCCCCAGATACGCAGTATTTT. Protein product: CASSAPGQGAPDTQYF. Filled out from reference TRBV25-1 and TRBJ2-3, the complete variable domain reads EADIYQTPRYLVIGTGKKITLECSQTMGHDKMYWYQQDPGMELHLIHYSYGVNSTEKGDLSSESTVSRIRTEHFPLTLESARPSHTSQYLCASSAPGQGAPDTQYFGPGTRLTVL.

This clone has just one count. V and J are TRBV2 and TRBJ1-2; D gene ambiguous. Trimming removed 3 bases from V and 4 bases from J, with 6 bases in between. Germline CDR1 reads SNHLY; CDR2 reads FYNNEI. The CDR3 is made up of 12 amino acids. CDR3 sequence (DNA): TGTGCCAGCAGTGAGGCAGTCTATGGCTACACCTTC. Protein sequence: CASSEAVYGYTF.

The V gene is TRBV11-1, the J gene TRBJ2-2; 11 bases are a match to TRBD2. The germline gives CDR1 SGHAT, CDR2 FQDESV (reference sequence). CDR3 length equals 19 residues. V lost 5 bases and J lost 5; bases outside the gene matches: 16. The CDR3, as DNA: TGTGCCAGCAGCGAAACCCATGGGCTAGCGGGAGGTGGGACCGGGGAGCTGTTTTTT. Translation: CASSETHGLAGGGTGELFF.

The rearrangement links TRBV4-2 to TRBJ2-3, with TRBD2 matching 10 bases. The ends lost 0 bases at V and 5 bases at J; junction bases unmatched: 20. The CDR3 covers 21 residues. Germline assignment: CDR1 LGHNA and CDR2 YNFKEQ. CDR3 nucleotides: TGTGCCAGCAGCCAAGAGATGTCTAGCGGGAGTTTCTTAGTTAAAGGAGATACGCAGTATTTT. As protein: CASSQEMSSGSFLVKGDTQYF.

The chain is built from TRBV15 and TRBJ2-5; perhaps TRBD2 as D (6 bases). Deletions cut 5 bases from V and 7 bases from J, with 26 bases between. The CDR3 is made up of 17 amino acids. Germline V gives CDR1 LNHNV, CDR2 YYDKDF (reference sequence). CDR3 DNA: TGTGCCACCAGCCCCTCATACGCCGGGAGTCAGAGAGTGACCCAGTACTTC. It is translated as CATSPSYAGSQRVTQYF.

V gene TRBV13 combines with J gene TRBJ2-1; the match to TRBD2 covers 9 bases. The trim removed 4 bases at V and 4 bases at J, leaving 5 bases unmatched. CDR1 is PRHDT and CDR2 is FYEKMQ in the germline V gene (reference sequence). CDR3 length: 15 residues. This CDR3 reads CASSSGLARYNEQFF. The CDR3 DNA reads as TGTGCCAGCAGCTCCGGACTAGCGCGGTACAATGAGCAGTTCTTC.

This chain links TRBV4-1 with TRBJ2-4, with D maybe TRBD2 (5 bases). Germline CDR1 and CDR2: MGHRA and YSYEKL. Deletions cut 1 base from V and 2 bases from J, with 15 bases between. CDR3 length: 17 amino acids. The CDR3 sequence: CASSQGVFSGTKNIQYF. The DNA of the CDR3 is TGCGCCAGCAGCCAAGGGGTTTTTTCCGGGACCAAAAACATTCAGTACTTC.

V is TRBV6-6 and J is TRBJ2-1; 10 nucleotides line up with TRBD2. CDR1 is MNHNY, CDR2 SVGAGI, per germline (reference sequence). The V gene end was trimmed by 6 bases and the J gene end by 2 bases; junction bases not matched to a gene: 7. The CDR3 consists of 16 residues. The DNA for the CDR3 is TGTGCCAGCAGGGATAGAGCGGGAGGGACCTACAATGAGCAGTTCTTC. Its protein is CASRDRAGGTYNEQFF.

V usage is TRBV5-1 and J usage is TRBJ1-1, with 12 bases aligning to TRBD1. This CDR3 is built from 17 residues. Trimming took 4 bases from V and 4 from J; bases not matched to a gene: 11. Looked up from germline, CDR1 is SGHRS and CDR2 is YFSETQ. CDR3 sequence reads: CASSLGGQGAGSTEAFF. CDR3 nucleotides: TGCGCCAGCAGCCTGGGGGGACAGGGGGCCGGGAGCACTGAAGCTTTCTTT.

The chain combines TRBV5-6 with TRBJ1-3; TRBD1 might be the D (5 bases). V lost 2 bases to trimming and J lost 4 bases, with 10 bases between them. Germline CDR1 and CDR2: SGHDT and YYEEEE. The CDR3 has 14 amino acids. The chain's CDR3 is CASSLGGDGNTIYF. The CDR3 coding sequence is TGTGCCAGCAGCTTAGGAGGGGACGGAAACACCATATATTTT.

This sequence joins TRBV15 and TRBJ1-1; 8 nucleotides match TRBD1. In germline, CDR1 is LNHNV, CDR2 YYDKDF (reference sequence). The CDR3 consists of 15 residues. Trimming took 0 bases from V and 9 from J; bases not matched to a gene: 9. The CDR3 region is CATSRDKDAGGKAFF. In DNA form, the CDR3 reads TGTGCCACCAGCAGAGATAAGGATGCAGGGGGCAAAGCTTTCTTT.

The chain recombines TRBV29-1 with TRBJ2-1, with D possibly TRBD1 on 6 matching bases. The CDR3 covers 13 residues. CDR1 is SQVTM and CDR2 is ANQGSEA in the germline V gene. With 1 base removed from V and 9 bases from J, the gap between germline ends came to 13 bases. CDR3 protein: CSVEVAGAGEQFF. The CDR3 DNA reads TGCAGCGTTGAAGTGGCAGGGGCAGGTGAGCAGTTCTTC.

The chain combines TRBV6-5 with TRBJ2-3, with 7 bases aligning to TRBD2. Per the germline V gene, CDR1 is MNHEY and CDR2 is SVGAGI. The ends lost 4 bases at V and 2 bases at J; junction bases unmatched: 9. The CDR3 is 16 amino acids. CDR3 residues: CASSSITSGNTDTQYF. In DNA form, the CDR3 reads TGTGCCAGCAGTTCCATTACCAGCGGGAACACAGATACGCAGTATTTT.

The rearrangement joins TRBV25-1 to TRBJ1-4, with unresolved D. The CDR3 runs to 16 residues. The germline CDR1 and CDR2 sequences are MGHDK and SYGVNS. Trimming pared 5 bases from V and 0 bases from J, leaving 13 bases between. The CDR3 sequence: CASSQLGRSTNEKLFF. The CDR3 nucleotides are TGTGCCAGCAGTCAGTTGGGCCGCTCAACTAATGAAAAACTGTTTTTT.